This T cell receptor (beta chain) was obtained from a study of T-cell reconstitution after alpha-beta-depleted transplantation in children. The authors prepared the TCRbeta library with unique molecular identifiers. MiXCR was run by TCRdb on the PCR reads, yielding one entry per CDR3 protein. Found here are some 300,000 distinct CDR3 sequences, about 7.3% of them singletons; the top ten hold approximately 9%. J was trimmed by 5 bases and V by 8 bases; bases with no gene match: 15. CDR1 DFQATT and CDR2 SNEGSKA come from the germline V gene (reference sequence). There are 14 residues in the CDR3. This clonotype was counted only a few times. As yet, its antigen is unknown. General study points: Most T-cell counts and diversity one year after the transplant came from T cells that were newly produced. Several hundred expanded graft clones reportedly gave rise to the alpha-beta T cells present about two months after transplant. Surviving recipient cells, namely T cells and thymic progenitors, were the source of high day-60 TCRbeta diversity in some patients.

The TCR was taken from a female patient between 2 and 15 years old who had a stem cell transplant for Fanconi anemia, so the T cells may come from the graft donor. V usage is TRBV20-1 and J usage is TRBJ2-7; 7 bases are a match to TRBD2. The specimen was peripheral blood, collected 360 days after TCRalphabeta/CD19-depleted stem cell transplant. This CDR3 is CSPLGTGRADEQYF. DNA of the CDR3: TGCAGTCCTCTGGGGACGGGGAGGGCCGACGAGCAGTACTTC.